The 8 T cell receptor beta chains reported below all come from one sample, sequenced in a study of regulatory T cells in long-lasting Graves disease. Time point denoted: newly diagnosed GD, antithyroid drugs for less than 3 months. Making the TCR library involved RNA that had been extracted from PBMCs. Construction of TCR beta libraries relied on iRepertoire HTBI primers and on Arm-PCR targeting CDR3 regions. Each CDR3 protein is one row after TCRdb ran MiXCR on the multiplex PCR reads. The table lists 400,000 to 500,000 distinct CDR3 sequences, approximately 14% of them singletons, with approximately 17% in the top ten. The same data also went into a second study, on T cells in Graves' hyperthyroidism and ophthalmopathy.

Here the sequenced sample was peripheral blood mononuclear cells (PBMCs), taken at new diagnosis, from a patient treated with antithyroid drugs. Source of these receptors: a woman between 50 and 59 years old with Graves disease.

V is TRBV12-3 or TRBV12-4 and J is TRBJ2-3; no firm D call. Trimming removed 6 bases from V and 2 bases from J, with 24 bases in between. The CDR3 has 18 residues. The CDR3 region is CASSQGIRARHNTDTQYF. Here the CDR3 DNA reads TGTGCCAGCAGCCAAGGTATTAGGGCACGTCATAACACAGATACGCAGTATTTT.

The rearrangement uses TRBV28 and TRBJ1-4; D gene ambiguous. The CDR3 is made up of 13 amino acids. Trimming cost V 2 bases and J 8 bases, with 9 bases left between them. Germline loops: CDR1 MDHEN, CDR2 SYDVKM. The CDR3, as DNA: TGTGCCAGCAGTTTAAGGACCCGGGAAAAACTGTTTTTT. Translated: CASSLRTREKLFF.

This clonotype appeared many times. V gene TRBV2 combines with J gene TRBJ2-5, with D tentatively TRBD1 or TRBD2 (5 bases each). Per germline, CDR1 SNHLY and CDR2 FYNNEI. This CDR3 comprises 15 residues. Trimming took 1 base from V and 1 from J, leaving 10 bases between them. The CDR3 spells CASSEGGEVQETQYF. CDR3 nucleotides: TGTGCCAGCAGTGAAGGAGGGGAAGTCCAAGAGACCCAGTACTTC.

This clonotype was recorded at least ten times. The chain couples TRBV7-9 to TRBJ2-5, with no clear D. The CDR3 is made up of 15 amino acids. The V gene's germline CDR1 is SEHNR and CDR2 FQNEAQ (reference sequence). V shed 5 bases and J shed 5 bases, with 18 bases lying between them. CDR3 coding DNA: TGTGCCAGCAGCCCCGTTATTTCCCCGGTGGAGACCCAGTACTTC. It encodes CASSPVISPVETQYF.

This clonotype was recorded at least ten times. V gene TRBV7-3 combines with J gene TRBJ2-1; D is uncertain. Germline values: CDR1 SGHTA, CDR2 FQGTGA. Trimming cost V 0 bases and J 1 base, with 10 bases left between them. The length of the CDR3 is 16 residues. The CDR3: CASSLTLGTSYNEQFF. In DNA, the CDR3 is TGTGCCAGCAGCTTAACGTTAGGTACTTCCTACAATGAGCAGTTCTTC.

A note on this clonotype: One junction end disagrees with the germline gene, perhaps due to a read error. This chain links TRBV27 with TRBJ2-7; 10 bases fit TRBD1. The CDR3 is made up of 15 amino acids. Germline V gene sequence: CDR1 MNHEY, CDR2 SMNVEV (reference sequence). The CDR3 protein is CASGLRTGGIYEQYF. The CDR3 coding sequence is TGTGCCAGCGGTTTACGGACAGGGGGTATCTACGAGCAGTACTTC.

This clonotype has at least ten counts. The chain carries TRBV7-9 and TRBJ2-7; D remains ambiguous. This CDR3 is 14 amino acids long. Germline CDR1 is SEHNR and CDR2 is FQNEAQ (reference sequence). V lost 3 bases to trimming and J lost 0 bases, with 9 bases between them. CDR3 DNA: TGTGCCAGCAGCTTCGATCGGAGCTCCTACGAGCAGTACTTC. This encodes CASSFDRSSYEQYF.

This clonotype appeared many times. The rearrangement links TRBV7-3 to TRBJ1-5; D possibly corresponds to TRBD1 (5 bases). Trimming shortened V by 3 bases and J by 0 bases, and 6 bases separated the two germline ends. This CDR3 has 14 amino acids. CDR1 and CDR2 from the germline V gene are SGHTA and FQGTGA. This CDR3 is CASSLQGSNQPQHF. Here the CDR3 DNA reads TGTGCCAGCAGCTTGCAGGGTAGCAATCAGCCCCAGCATTTT.